Following are 13 T cell receptor beta chains from one sample sequenced in a study of cytomegalovirus exposure and HLA in healthy donors. The PCR had 60 Vbeta and 13 Jbeta primers. Only in-frame clones appear in the TCRdb table, and some are missing; sequencing was by immunoSEQ multiplex PCR. The top ten hold around 4% of the sample, which has 85,000 to 130,000 clones, around 80% seen once. The sequenced sample was PBMCs. These receptors all stem from a female donor in good health and CMV-seropositive.

This clone was counted many times. The V and J genes are TRBV7-6 and TRBJ1-2; 8 bases match TRBD1. Trimming cost V 2 bases and J 8 bases; bases outside gene matches: 4. This CDR3 has 13 residues. Looked up from germline, CDR1 is SGHVS and CDR2 is FNYEAQ. In DNA, the CDR3 is TGTGCCAGCAGCTTACAGGGGGCGAGGGGCTACACCTTC. Its translation is CASSLQGARGYTF.

The chain is built from TRBV2 and TRBJ2-7; TRBD2 matches 11 bases. V shed 5 bases, J shed 6 bases, and the junction held 6 bases outside the gene matches. CDR3 length: 14 residues. Looked up from germline, CDR1 is SNHLY and CDR2 is FYNNEI. CDR3 protein: CASSPTSGTVEQYF. CDR3 nucleotides: TGTGCCAGCAGTCCGACTAGCGGGACGGTCGAGCAGTACTTC. Based on the CDR3 plus reference TRBV2 and TRBJ2-7, the full variable domain is EPEVTQTPSHQVTQMGQEVILRCVPISNHLYFYWYRQILGQKVEFLVSFYNNEISEKSEIFDDQFSVERPDGSNFTLKIRSTKLEDSAMYFCASSPTSGTVEQYFGPGTRLTVT.

This clone was counted only a few times. The DNA for the CDR3 is TGTGCCTGGACTCAGGGGAAGAACACCGGGGAGCTGTTTTTT. This encodes CAWTQGKNTGELFF. J is TRBJ2-2 and V is TRBV30, with D maybe TRBD1 (6 bases). The V end was cut by 4 bases, the J end by 1 base, with 10 bases between. Germline-derived CDR1 and CDR2 are GTSNPN and SVGIG (reference sequence). The CDR3 is 14 amino acids.

The chain is built from TRBV5-1 and TRBJ1-6; no definite D call. The CDR3 contains 12 residues. V was cut by 0 bases and J by 9 bases, with 4 bases left in between. The germline V gene has CDR1 SGHRS and CDR2 YFSETQ. CDR3 sequence: CASSLDRSPLHF. CDR3 nucleotide sequence: TGCGCCAGCAGCTTGGATCGTTCACCCCTCCACTTT. Full variable domain (outside the CDR3, taken from reference TRBV5-1 and TRBJ1-6): KAGVTQTPRYLIKTRGQQVTLSCSPISGHRSVSWYQQTPGQGLQFLFEYFSETQRNKGNFPGRFSGRQFSNSRSEMNVSTLELGDSALYLCASSLDRSPLHFGNGTRLTVT.

Note on this clone: A read error may produce the germline difference seen at one junction end. V is TRBV7-9 and J is TRBJ2-1; the match to TRBD2 covers 8 bases. CDR1 and CDR2 (germline): SEHNR, FQNEAQ (reference sequence). The CDR3 covers 15 residues. The CDR3 DNA reads TGTTCCAGCAGCCCGCGGGGGGTGGCCTACAATGAGCAGTTCTTC. Translation gives CSSSPRGVAYNEQFF. Looking up the rest from reference TRBV7-9 and TRBJ2-1 gives the full variable domain: DTGVSQNPRHKITKRGQNVTFRCDPISEHNRLYWYRQTLGQGPEFLTYFQNEAQLEKSRLLSDRFSAERPKGSFSTLEIQRTEQGDSAMYLCSSSPRGVAYNEQFFGPGTRLTVL.

The DNA for the CDR3 is TGTGCCAGCACCTCGGGACTCCAAGGGGAGACCCAGTACTTC. This sequence encodes CASTSGLQGETQYF. The chain joins TRBV2 to TRBJ2-5; tentatively, D is TRBD2 (6 bases). This CDR3 has 14 amino acids. Trimming left V 7 bases short and J 5 bases short, with 17 bases between. Germline loops: CDR1 SNHLY, CDR2 FYNNEI.

The V gene is TRBV5-4, the J gene TRBJ2-5; the match to TRBD2 covers 8 bases. Germline trimming cut 4 bases from V and 5 bases from J; bases unmatched to any gene: 10. This CDR3 is 15 amino acids long. Germline CDR1 and CDR2: SGHNT and YYREEE (reference sequence). CDR3 residues: CASSPSGRGGETQYF. The CDR3 DNA reads as TGTGCCAGCAGCCCAAGCGGGAGAGGGGGGGAGACCCAGTACTTC.

This sequence joins TRBV5-1 and TRBJ2-1; 12 nucleotides match TRBD2. Trimming at V came to 2 bases and at J to 3 bases, leaving 12 bases not matched to a gene. The length of the CDR3 is 19 residues. Per germline, CDR1 SGHRS and CDR2 YFSETQ. CDR3 sequence (DNA): TGCGCCAGCAGCTTAGTCCTAGCGGGAGGGCTCCAGCACTACAATGAGCAGTTCTTC. Translating it yields CASSLVLAGGLQHYNEQFF.

This CDR3 is CASSPAGGEETQYF. The CDR3 region has the DNA TGTGCCAGTAGTCCTGCGGGGGGAGAAGAGACCCAGTACTTC. The rearrangement uses TRBV19 and TRBJ2-5; 8 positions match TRBD2. This CDR3 has 14 amino acids. Looked up from germline, CDR1 is LNHDA and CDR2 is SQIVND (reference sequence). The V segment lost 5 bases and the J segment 3 bases; nucleotides outside the gene matches: 5.

In this sample, this clone turned up a few times. J is TRBJ2-1 and V is TRBV5-4, with TRBD2 identical over 12 bases. The trim removed 3 bases at V and 6 bases at J, leaving 1 base unmatched. Germline V CDR1 and CDR2: SGHNT, YYREEE (reference sequence). The CDR3 is 14 amino acids. CDR3 in amino acids: CASSSSGRANEQFF. The CDR3 DNA sequence: TGTGCCAGCAGCTCTAGCGGGAGGGCCAATGAGCAGTTCTTC.

The chain employs TRBV7-2 and TRBJ2-3, with D possibly TRBD2 on 6 matching bases. Germline V gene lookup returns CDR1 SGHTA and CDR2 FQGNSA. V lost 5 bases to trimming and J lost 0 bases, with 15 bases between them. The CDR3 spans 16 residues. The CDR3 spells CASSDRGRGSTDTQYF. The CDR3 region has the DNA TGTGCCAGCAGCGACCGCGGTCGGGGGAGCACAGATACGCAGTATTTT.

Here the CDR3 reads CASSRNPGNTEAFF. The CDR3 DNA sequence: TGCGCCAGCAGCCGGAATCCGGGGAACACTGAAGCTTTCTTT. The rearrangement uses TRBV5-1 and TRBJ1-1; D is undetermined. This CDR3 has 14 residues. The germline V and J ends were trimmed by 4 bases and 1 base, with 11 bases remaining between them. Germline loops: CDR1 SGHRS, CDR2 YFSETQ.

The chain combines TRBV5-1 with TRBJ2-2; 8 bases align to TRBD1. CDR3 size: 16 residues. V lost 4 bases, J lost 0 bases, and 5 bases stayed unmatched. CDR1 and CDR2 from the germline V gene are SGHRS and YFSETQ. The CDR3 region is CASSPRTGTNTGELFF. DNA of the CDR3: TGCGCCAGCAGCCCGAGGACAGGGACGAACACCGGGGAGCTGTTTTTT.